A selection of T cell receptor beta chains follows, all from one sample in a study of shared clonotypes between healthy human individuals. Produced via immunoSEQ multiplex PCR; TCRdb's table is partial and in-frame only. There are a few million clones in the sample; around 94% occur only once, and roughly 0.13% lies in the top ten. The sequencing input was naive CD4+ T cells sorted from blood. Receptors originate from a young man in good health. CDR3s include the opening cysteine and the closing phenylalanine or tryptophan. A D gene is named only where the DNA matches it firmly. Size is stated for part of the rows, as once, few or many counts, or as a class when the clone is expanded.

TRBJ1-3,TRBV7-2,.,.,TGTGCCAGCAGCCAGCTACCGCTCTCTGGAAACACCATATATTTT,CASSQLPLSGNTIYF
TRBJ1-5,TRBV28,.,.,TGTGCCAGCAGACGCGCTCAAGGGTCTTCTCGGCCCCAGCATTTT,CASRRAQGSSRPQHF
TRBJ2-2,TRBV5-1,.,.,TGCGCCAGCAGCTTGGCCGCTACCGGGGAGCTGTTTTTT,CASSLAATGELFF
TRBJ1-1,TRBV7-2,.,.,TGTGCCAGCAGCTTAGTGGAGGGGGTGAGCACTGAAGCTTTCTTT,CASSLVEGVSTEAFF
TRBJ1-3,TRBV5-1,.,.,TGCGCCAGCAGCTTGGGTGACTCGGTAGTGACTGGAAACACCATATATTTT,CASSLGDSVVTGNTIYF
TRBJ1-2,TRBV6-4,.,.,TGTGCCAGCAGACGACAGGAGGGAGCTAACTATGGCTACACCTTC,CASRRQEGANYGYTF
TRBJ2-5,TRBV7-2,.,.,TGTGCCAGCAGCCGGGCCGCAGCTGGGGAGACCCAGTACTTC,CASSRAAAGETQYF
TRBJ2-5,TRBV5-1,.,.,TGCGCCAGCAGCTCGATGGGGGAGACCCAGTACTTC,CASSSMGETQYF
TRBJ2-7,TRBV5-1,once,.,TGCGCCAGCAGCTTGGCCGTCGACAGATCCTACGAGCAGTACTTC,CASSLAVDRSYEQYF
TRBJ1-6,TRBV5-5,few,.,TGTGCCAGCAGCTTGGCGGTAGATTCACCCCTCCACTTT,CASSLAVDSPLHF
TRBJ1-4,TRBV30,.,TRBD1,TGTGCCTGGAGTGTAGATGGGACAGGGCCTCAGAAACTGTTTTTT,CAWSVDGTGPQKLFF
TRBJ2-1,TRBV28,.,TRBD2,TGTGCCAGCAGTCCCCTTGGCGGGGGGCCCTTTAACGAGCAGTTCTTC,CASSPLGGGPFNEQFF
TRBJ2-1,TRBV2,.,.,TGTGCCAGCAGTCTAACCCCGTGGGCTGAGCAGTTCTTC,CASSLTPWAEQFF
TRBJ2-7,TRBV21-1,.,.,TGTGCCAGCAGCAAAGGTGTAAACTACGAGCAGTACTTC,CASSKGVNYEQYF
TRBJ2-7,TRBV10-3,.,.,TGTGCCATCATGGGACTGCCCTACGAGCAGTACTTC,CAIMGLPYEQYF
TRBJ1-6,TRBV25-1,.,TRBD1,TGTGCCAGCAGAGACAGGGGGGAGGGCTCACCCCTCCACTTT,CASRDRGEGSPLHF
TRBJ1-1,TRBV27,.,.,TGTGCCAGCAGTTTCACCTCGGCGGGGGGGAACACTGAAGCTTTCTTT,CASSFTSAGGNTEAFF
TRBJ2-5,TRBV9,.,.,TGTGCCAGCAGCGTGGGCGGCCTACAAGAGACCCAGTACTTC,CASSVGGLQETQYF
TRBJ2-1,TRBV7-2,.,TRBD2,TGTGCCAGCAGCTCCGGCGGGAGCAACAATGAGCAGTTCTTC,CASSSGGSNNEQFF
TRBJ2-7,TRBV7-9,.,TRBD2,TGTGCCAGCAGCTTGAACCCTAGCGGGATCTACGAGCAGTACTTC,CASSLNPSGIYEQYF
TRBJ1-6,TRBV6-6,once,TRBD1,TGTGCCAGCAGCCGGGGACAGGTCTATAATTCACCCCTCCACTTT,CASSRGQVYNSPLHF
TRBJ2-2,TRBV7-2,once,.,TGTGCCAGCAGCTTCAGGCAGGGGGAGGGGCTGTTTTTT,CASSFRQGEGLFF
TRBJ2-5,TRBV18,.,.,TGTGCCAGCTCACCAGGGCTAGCGGAGACCCAGTACTTC,CASSPGLAETQYF
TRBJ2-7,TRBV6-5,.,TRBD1,TGTGCCATCCGAGAGACAGGGAACTCCTACGAGCAGTACTTC,CAIRETGNSYEQYF
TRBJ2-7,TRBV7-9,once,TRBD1,TGTGCCAGCACCTTAGCAGGGGGCGGCTACGAGCAGTACTTC,CASTLAGGGYEQYF
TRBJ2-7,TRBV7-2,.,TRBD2,TGTGCCAGCAGCCCAGCGGGAGGGCCCTACGAGCAGTACTTC,CASSPAGGPYEQYF
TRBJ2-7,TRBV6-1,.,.,TGTGCCAGTTCCTTGTCCTTTGCAGGTGCGTACGAGCAGTACTTC,CASSLSFAGAYEQYF
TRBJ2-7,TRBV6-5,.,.,TGTGCCAGCAGTTACTCGGGCGGGTTGGGATACGAGCAGTACTTC,CASSYSGGLGYEQYF
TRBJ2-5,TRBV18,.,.,TGTGCCAGCTCACCACTTGAGACCCAGTACTTC,CASSPLETQYF